This entry describes one T cell receptor beta chain. Its antigen is not identified. This specimen belongs to a study of CD8+ T cells in alopecia areata. General observations from the study: Sequenced scalp T cells also include alphabeta T cells resident in normal skin.

RNA extraction and reverse transcription yielded cDNA as sequencing template. Assay: immunoSEQ multiplex PCR; the TCRdb copy retains only in-frame clones and omits some. The sample shows about 130,000 clones, approximately 53% of them seen only once. The germline V gene encodes CDR1 LNHDA and CDR2 SQIVND (reference sequence). This CDR3 comprises 16 residues. V dropped 5 bases and J dropped 0 bases, with 13 bases sitting between them. This specimen consisted of CD4+ T cells sorted from blood, obtained at week 0. This chain uses TRBV19 with TRBJ2-2, with D possibly TRBD2 on 6 matching bases. The TCR was taken from a human donor with alopecia areata. CDR3 in DNA: TGTGCCAGTAGTGTGGCGGGAATCCCGAACACCGGGGAGCTGTTTTTT. Translation gives CASSVAGIPNTGELFF.